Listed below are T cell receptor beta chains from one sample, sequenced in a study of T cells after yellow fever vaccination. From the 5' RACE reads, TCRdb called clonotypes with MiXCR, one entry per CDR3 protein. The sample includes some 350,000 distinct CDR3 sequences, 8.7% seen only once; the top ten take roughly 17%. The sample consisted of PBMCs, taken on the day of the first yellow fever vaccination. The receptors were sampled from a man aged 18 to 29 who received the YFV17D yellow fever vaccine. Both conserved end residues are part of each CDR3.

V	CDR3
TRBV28	CASSEFAGYRDSNQPQHF
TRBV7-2	CASSSGGVETQYF
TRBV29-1	CSVVRSSYNEQFF
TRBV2	CASSRTGVNTEAFF
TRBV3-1	CASSQFTTDGNTIYF
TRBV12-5	CASGLVLSAGNNEQFF
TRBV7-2	CASSLRLAGGPQFF
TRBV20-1	CSAREGGPGYEQYF
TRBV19	CASSGQGTETQYF
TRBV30	CAWSVLLNTEAFF
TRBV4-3	CASHNRGRDEKLFF
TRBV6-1	CASSQPGRTSASYEQYF
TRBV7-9	CASSPGLAQYNEQFF
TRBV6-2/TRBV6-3	CASSPGLAGGDEQFF
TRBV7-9	CASSKTAYGYTF
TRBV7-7	CASSFGQPGGTQYF
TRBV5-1	CASSTGRAQGETQYF
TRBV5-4	CASSLVPGRNSPLHF
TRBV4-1	CASSLILPTRASTEAFF
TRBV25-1	CASSEFNSRNSPLHF
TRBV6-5	CASSLGRSSNSPLHF
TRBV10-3	CASGGYYEQYF
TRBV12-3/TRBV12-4	CASSRGGLGMNQPQHF
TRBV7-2	CASSFAGGLANYGYTF
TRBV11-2	CASSLRRGDDTGELFF
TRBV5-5	CASSLSGNYGYTF
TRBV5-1	CASSLAGRDFEEQYF
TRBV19	CASSPGRGRHYSNQPQHF
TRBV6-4	CASSDSSTSGGTDTQYF
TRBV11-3	CASSSNSGYEQYF